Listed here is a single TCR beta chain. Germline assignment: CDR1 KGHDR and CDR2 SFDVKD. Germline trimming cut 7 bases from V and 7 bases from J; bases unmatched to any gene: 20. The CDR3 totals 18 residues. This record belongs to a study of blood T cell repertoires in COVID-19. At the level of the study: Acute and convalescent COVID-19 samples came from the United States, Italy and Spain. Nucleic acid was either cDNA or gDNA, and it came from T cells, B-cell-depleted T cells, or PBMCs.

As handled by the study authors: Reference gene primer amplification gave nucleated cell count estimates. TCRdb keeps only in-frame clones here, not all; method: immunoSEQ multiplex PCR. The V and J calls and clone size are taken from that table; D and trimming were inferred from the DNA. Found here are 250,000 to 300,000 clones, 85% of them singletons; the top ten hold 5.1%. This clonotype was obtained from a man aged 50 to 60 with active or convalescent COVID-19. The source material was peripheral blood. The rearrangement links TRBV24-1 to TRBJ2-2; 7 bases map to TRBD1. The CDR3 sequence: CATRPTGSLVNSGGELFF. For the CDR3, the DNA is TGTGCCACCAGGCCGACAGGGTCCCTAGTAAACAGCGGCGGGGAGCTGTTTTTT.